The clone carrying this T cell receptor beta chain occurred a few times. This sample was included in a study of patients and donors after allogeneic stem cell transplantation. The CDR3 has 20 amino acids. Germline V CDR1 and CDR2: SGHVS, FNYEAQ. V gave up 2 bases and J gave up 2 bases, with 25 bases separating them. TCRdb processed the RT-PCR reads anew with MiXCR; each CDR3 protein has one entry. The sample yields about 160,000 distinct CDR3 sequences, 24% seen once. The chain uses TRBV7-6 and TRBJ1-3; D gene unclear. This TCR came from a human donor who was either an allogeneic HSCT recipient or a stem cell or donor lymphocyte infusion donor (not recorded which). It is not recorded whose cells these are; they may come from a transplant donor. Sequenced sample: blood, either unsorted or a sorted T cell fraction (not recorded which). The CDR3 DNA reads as TGTGCCAGCAGCTTAACCACTCCCCAACACAAATGGGCTACTGGAAACACCATATATTTT. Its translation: CASSLTTPQHKWATGNTIYF.